This TCR beta chain was profiled in a study of blood T cell repertoires in COVID-19. V was shortened by 7 bases and J by 9 bases, with 13 bases between the two germline ends. This CDR3 has 12 amino acids. Germline assignment: CDR1 MDHEN and CDR2 SYDVKM. Sequencing used immunoSEQ multiplex PCR; TCRdb keeps in-frame clones, though not all of them. The sample lists roughly 130,000 clones, 84% occurring once. The chain recombines TRBV28 with TRBJ2-1; the D is unclear. Material for sequencing was PBMCs or T cells enriched from blood (not recorded which). This TCR came from a man in his forties or fifties with acute COVID-19. The CDR3 DNA reads as TGTGCCAGCACCCAGCCTCGAGGTGAGCAGTTCTTC. Translation: CASTQPRGEQFF.